A single sample is the source of the 30 T cell receptor beta chains below, sequenced in a study of OX40 agonist ivuxolimab in advanced cancers. The protocol was immunoSEQ multiplex PCR, while the TCRdb copy is restricted to in-frame clones and leaves out a portion. Of 100,000 or so clones in the sample, over 75% were seen once. Sample: CD4+ or CD8+ T cells sorted from blood, taken in a trial of the OX40 agonist ivuxolimab. The receptors come from an adult with an advanced solid tumor such as melanoma, head and neck, liver or kidney cancer.

The V call is TRBV5-1, the J call TRBJ2-1, with 9 bases identical to TRBD1. V dropped 3 bases and J dropped 0; count of bases not matched to a gene: 7. Germline V gene sequence: CDR1 SGHRS, CDR2 YFSETQ. The CDR3 sequence is 17 residues long. As DNA, the CDR3 is TGCGCCAGCAGCTGGGGGACAGGGAGTTTCTCCTACAATGAGCAGTTCTTC. Amino acids: CASSWGTGSFSYNEQFF.

The chain combines TRBV10-3 with TRBJ1-2; D is perhaps TRBD1 (6 bases). Germline CDR1 reads ENHRY; CDR2 reads SYGVKD. Trimming took 6 bases from V and 4 from J, leaving 18 bases between them. There are 15 residues in the CDR3. CDR3 nucleotides: TGTGCCATCAGCGCGGAACAGGGCCTAAGCTATGGCTACACCTTC. Protein sequence: CAISAEQGLSYGYTF.

This rearrangement joins TRBV6-5 to TRBJ1-2; D is perhaps TRBD1 (6 bases). Germline loops: CDR1 MNHEY, CDR2 SVGAGI. The CDR3 sequence is 14 residues long. Trimming removed 8 bases at V and 6 bases at J, with 19 bases between. CDR3 DNA sequence: TGTGCCAGCGAACGGGGGGGGCGCTGGGATGGCTACACCTTC. Translation gives CASERGGRWDGYTF.

V and J are TRBV4-2 and TRBJ1-6; D ambiguous. The CDR3 spans 12 residues. V lost 5 bases to trimming and J lost 1 base, with 0 bases between them. Germline V gene lookup returns CDR1 LGHNA and CDR2 YNFKEQ. The CDR3 nucleotides read TGTGCCAGCAGCTCCTATAATTCACCCCTCCACTTT. Translating gives CASSSYNSPLHF.

The V and J genes are TRBV7-2 and TRBJ2-7; D is undetermined. In germline, CDR1 is SGHTA, CDR2 FQGNSA. The CDR3 spans 13 residues. V lost 3 bases to trimming and J lost 6 bases, with 12 bases between them. CDR3 sequence: CASSLGYESEQYF. CDR3 sequence (DNA): TGTGCCAGCAGCTTGGGTTACGAGTCCGAGCAGTACTTC.

CDR3 sequence (DNA): TGTGCCAGCAGCCCCGGACTAGCGGGTTCCTTCTCTTACACCACAGATACGCAGTATTTT. It yields the protein CASSPGLAGSFSYTTDTQYF. The rearrangement joins TRBV9 to TRBJ2-3; 11 bases line up with TRBD2. Germline V gene lookup returns CDR1 SGDLS and CDR2 YYNGEE. The CDR3 is 20 amino acids. V shed 4 bases and J 2 bases; nucleotides not matched to a gene: 18. The full variable domain, completed using reference TRBV9 and TRBJ2-3, is DSGVTQTPKHLITATGQRVTLRCSPRSGDLSVYWYQQSLDQGLQFLIQYYNGEERAKGNILERFSAQQFPDLHSELNLSSLELGDSALYFCASSPGLAGSFSYTTDTQYFGPGTRLTVL.

Only a few counts were recorded for this clone. The rearrangement uses TRBV2 and TRBJ2-3, with 13 nucleotides matching TRBD2. Germline trimming cut 5 bases from V and 4 bases from J; bases unmatched to any gene: 3. From germline, CDR1 is SNHLY and CDR2 FYNNEI. There are 15 residues in the CDR3. The CDR3 region is CASSLLAGGPDTQYF. CDR3 sequence (DNA): TGTGCCAGCAGTTTACTAGCGGGGGGGCCAGATACGCAGTATTTT.

The chain combines TRBV2 with TRBJ2-2; D is possibly TRBD1 (5 bases). V gave up 6 bases and J gave up 2 bases, with 16 bases separating them. The germline V gene has CDR1 SNHLY and CDR2 FYNNEI. The CDR3 consists of 16 residues. CDR3 in DNA: TGTGCCAGCAGGTCCAGGACACCATATAACACCGGGGAGCTGTTTTTT. Residues: CASRSRTPYNTGELFF.

The V call is TRBV7-9, the J call TRBJ2-2, with D maybe TRBD2 (5 bases). This CDR3 has 16 residues. Trimming pared 5 bases from V and 6 bases from J, leaving 19 bases between. Germline values: CDR1 SEHNR, CDR2 FQNEAQ (reference sequence). This CDR3 reads CASSPLRVGDSGELFF. CDR3 nucleotide sequence: TGTGCCAGCAGCCCCCTGAGGGTAGGAGACTCCGGGGAGCTGTTTTTT. The variable domain in full, completed from reference TRBV7-9 and TRBJ2-2, reads DTGVSQNPRHKITKRGQNVTFRCDPISEHNRLYWYRQTLGQGPEFLTYFQNEAQLEKSRLLSDRFSAERPKGSFSTLEIQRTEQGDSAMYLCASSPLRVGDSGELFFGEGSRLTVL.

This chain connects TRBV6-5 to TRBJ1-1; TRBD1 agrees at 11 bases. The V and J ends lost 6 bases and 1 base, in that order; junction bases with no gene match: 4. The CDR3 covers 15 residues. Germline V gene sequence: CDR1 MNHEY, CDR2 SVGAGI. Here the CDR3 reads CASRRDRGSNTEAFF. The CDR3 DNA reads TGTGCCAGCAGGCGGGACAGGGGGTCGAACACTGAAGCTTTCTTT.

This chain joins TRBV9 and TRBJ2-1, with 12 positions matching TRBD2. Germline CDR1 and CDR2: SGDLS and YYNGEE. The junction had 22 bases not matched to a gene; V was cut back by 0 bases and J by 9 bases. This CDR3 is built from 21 residues. CDR3 region: CASSVAQGLAGGTLGGSEQFF. CDR3 in DNA: TGTGCCAGCAGCGTAGCTCAGGGCCTAGCGGGGGGGACCCTCGGAGGGAGTGAGCAGTTCTTC.

About this clone: The sample has other DNA sequences that encode this CDR3 too. The J gene is TRBJ1-1, the V gene TRBV19; perhaps TRBD1 as D (5 bases). Trimming took 3 bases from V and 1 from J, leaving 9 bases between them. This CDR3 spans 14 amino acids. Germline values: CDR1 LNHDA, CDR2 SQIVND (reference sequence). This CDR3 reads CASSIQGANTEAFF. CDR3 bases: TGTGCCAGTAGTATTCAGGGTGCGAACACTGAAGCTTTCTTT.

The V and J genes are TRBV30 and TRBJ1-4; D is undetermined. CDR1 is GTSNPN and CDR2 is SVGIG in the germline V gene (reference sequence). CDR3 size: 14 residues. V shed 4 bases and J shed 10 bases, with 19 bases lying between them. The CDR3 sequence is CAWTPRLGEGKLFF. The CDR3 bases are TGTGCCTGGACCCCACGTTTAGGAGAGGGAAAACTGTTTTTT.

J is TRBJ1-1 and V is TRBV6-1; perhaps TRBD1 as D (6 bases). From germline, CDR1 is MNHNS and CDR2 SASEGT. V dropped 8 bases and J dropped 6 bases, with 16 bases sitting between them. This CDR3 spans 13 amino acids. The CDR3, as DNA: TGTGCCAGCGCTACAGGGATTTCGGCTGAAGCTTTCTTT. Protein product: CASATGISAEAFF.

The chain combines TRBV5-1 with TRBJ2-5; the D gene is possibly TRBD1 (5 bases). Trimming took 2 bases from V and 4 from J, leaving 15 bases between them. CDR1 is SGHRS, CDR2 YFSETQ, per germline. The CDR3 is 15 amino acids. The CDR3 loop is CASSLGDFTLETQYF. CDR3 DNA: TGCGCCAGCAGCTTAGGGGATTTCACCCTAGAGACCCAGTACTTC.

The chain carries TRBV29-1 and TRBJ2-5; D may be TRBD1 or TRBD2 (5 bases each). The CDR3 is made up of 13 amino acids. Looked up from germline, CDR1 is SQVTM and CDR2 is ANQGSEA. Trimming pared 7 bases from V and 5 bases from J, leaving 17 bases between. The CDR3 sequence is CSAGRGDRETQYF. The CDR3 DNA reads as TGCAGCGCAGGGAGAGGGGATCGGGAGACCCAGTACTTC.

This clone was found a few times. The CDR3 sequence is CASSRDRGHTDTQYF. The CDR3 DNA follows: TGTGCCAGCAGCCGGGACAGGGGGCACACAGATACGCAGTATTTT. The chain links TRBV7-9 to TRBJ2-3, with 12 bases aligning to TRBD1. From germline, CDR1 is SEHNR and CDR2 FQNEAQ (reference sequence). CDR3 length: 15 residues. With 5 bases clipped from V and 2 bases from J, the junction kept 2 bases outside the gene matches.

This rearrangement joins TRBV13 to TRBJ1-5; 12 nucleotides match TRBD1. The germline V gene has CDR1 PRHDT and CDR2 FYEKMQ (reference sequence). After removal of 0 bases from V and 1 base from J, the junction contained 16 bases not matched to a gene. The CDR3 extends over 22 amino acids. For the CDR3, the DNA is TGTGCCAGCAGCTTAGGCCCCAGGGTGGGGACAGGGGGCTCGAGGAGCAATCAGCCCCAGCATTTT. Its translation: CASSLGPRVGTGGSRSNQPQHF. The complete variable domain, with remaining parts taken from reference TRBV13 and TRBJ1-5, reads AAGVIQSPRHLIKEKRETATLKCYPIPRHDTVYWYQQGPGQDPQFLISFYEKMQSDKGSIPDRFSAQQFSDYHSELNMSSLELGDSALYFCASSLGPRVGTGGSRSNQPQHFGDGTRLSIL.

The chain links TRBV28 to TRBJ1-1; TRBD1 aligns across 8 bases. CDR3 length: 14 amino acids. Looked up from germline, CDR1 is MDHEN and CDR2 is SYDVKM. J gave up 1 base and V 4 bases, and 2 bases lay outside the gene matches. CDR3 amino acids: CASSWDRRNTEAFF. The CDR3 DNA follows: TGTGCCAGCAGTTGGGACAGGCGGAACACTGAAGCTTTCTTT. Based on the CDR3 plus reference TRBV28 and TRBJ1-1, the full variable domain is DVKVTQSSRYLVKRTGEKVFLECVQDMDHENMFWYRQDPGLGLRLIYFSYDVKMKEKGDIPEGYSVSREKKERFSLILESASTNQTSMYLCASSWDRRNTEAFFGQGTRLTVV.

This chain links TRBV10-3 with TRBJ1-3; TRBD1 might be the D (5 bases). The V end lost 6 bases, the J end lost 2 bases, and 11 bases lay between the germline ends. The CDR3 has 14 amino acids. In germline, CDR1 is ENHRY, CDR2 SYGVKD. CDR3 coding DNA: TGTGCCATCAGGGGGGATTGGACTGGAAACACCATATATTTT. Encoded protein: CAIRGDWTGNTIYF.

The rearrangement joins TRBV7-2 to TRBJ2-7; D uncertain. The V and J ends lost 1 base and 8 bases respectively, with 9 bases between them. From germline, CDR1 is SGHTA and CDR2 FQGNSA. The CDR3 is 12 amino acids. The CDR3 loop reads CASSLDSGQQYF. CDR3 bases: TGTGCCAGCAGCTTAGATTCCGGTCAGCAGTACTTC.

V is TRBV27 and J is TRBJ2-3; 9 bases fit TRBD2. The CDR3 loop spans 16 amino acids. Germline loops: CDR1 MNHEY, CDR2 SMNVEV (reference sequence). V dropped 5 bases and J dropped 5; count of bases not matched to a gene: 11. The CDR3 sequence is CASSVSRGGRGDTQYF. DNA of the CDR3: TGTGCCAGCAGTGTCTCGCGGGGGGGCCGGGGAGATACGCAGTATTTT.

This clone was observed a few times. The chain recombines TRBV5-6 with TRBJ1-1; a weak D match, TRBD1 (5 bases). CDR3 length: 13 amino acids. V lost 3 bases and J 3 bases, leaving 9 bases between the germline ends. The germline V gene encodes CDR1 SGHDT and CDR2 YYEEEE. The CDR3 is CASSWGLDTEAFF. The DNA of the CDR3 is TGTGCCAGCAGCTGGGGCCTGGACACTGAAGCTTTCTTT.

The rearrangement uses TRBV11-2 and TRBJ1-2; maybe TRBD1 (6 bases). The CDR3 has 13 amino acids. V lost 0 bases to trimming and J lost 7 bases, with 9 bases between them. Germline V lookup: CDR1 SGHAT, CDR2 FQNNGV. The CDR3 reads CASSLDGGPGYTF. CDR3 coding DNA: TGTGCCAGCAGCTTAGATGGGGGGCCTGGCTACACCTTC.

CDR3 nucleotides: TGTGCCAGCACCATAACGAACACCGGGGAGCTGTTTTTT. The encoded protein is CASTITNTGELFF. This chain uses TRBV5-8 with TRBJ2-2; no clear D. The V end lost 6 bases, the J end lost 0 bases, and 6 bases lay between the germline ends. The CDR3 has 13 amino acids. The germline CDR1 and CDR2 sequences are SGHTS and YDEGEE.

V and J are TRBV30 and TRBJ1-1; TRBD1 matches 10 bases. The CDR3 has 15 amino acids. Germline V gene lookup returns CDR1 GTSNPN and CDR2 SVGIG (reference sequence). V was clipped by 4 bases and J by 1 base; unmatched bases: 6. The CDR3 here is CAWTTGQGENTEAFF. Here the CDR3 DNA reads TGTGCCTGGACCACCGGACAGGGGGAGAACACTGAAGCTTTCTTT.

J is TRBJ1-2 and V is TRBV7-9; no clear D gene. Germline CDR1 reads SEHNR; CDR2 reads FQNEAQ (reference sequence). CDR3 size: 13 residues. The V end lost 5 bases, the J end lost 8 bases, and 15 bases lay between the germline ends. In DNA, the CDR3 is TGTGCCAGCAGCCCATCCCCCGGCAGGGGCTACACCTTC. Protein sequence: CASSPSPGRGYTF.

The chain joins TRBV18 to TRBJ1-1; 7 bases agree with TRBD1. This CDR3 is 15 amino acids long. The V gene end was trimmed by 3 bases and the J gene end by 3 bases; junction bases not matched to a gene: 7. CDR1 and CDR2 from the germline V gene are KGHSH and LQKENI. The CDR3 protein is CASSPRTGRDTEAFF. In nucleotides, the CDR3 is TGTGCCAGCTCACCTCGGACAGGAAGGGACACTGAAGCTTTCTTT. Using reference TRBV18 and TRBJ1-1 for the parts outside the CDR3, the full variable domain is NAGVMQNPRHLVRRRGQEARLRCSPMKGHSHVYWYRQLPEEGLKFMVYLQKENIIDESGMPKERFSAEFPKEGPSILRIQQVVRGDSAAYFCASSPRTGRDTEAFFGQGTRLTVV.

This chain joins TRBV6-5 and TRBJ1-2; D unresolved. V shed 5 bases and J shed 10 bases, with 11 bases lying between them. This CDR3 spans 11 amino acids. Germline V gene data show CDR1 as MNHEY and CDR2 as SVGAGI. CDR3 in amino acids: CASSEQQNYTF. CDR3 in DNA: TGTGCCAGCAGTGAACAACAGAACTACACCTTC.

The chain uses TRBV28 and TRBJ2-5, with D uncertain. V dropped 4 bases and J dropped 7 bases, with 13 bases sitting between them. The germline gives CDR1 MDHEN, CDR2 SYDVKM. CDR3 length: 13 amino acids. In DNA, the CDR3 is TGTGCCAGCAGTTCCCCAGCTTTAGGGACCCAGTACTTC. Translated, it gives CASSSPALGTQYF.